These 25 T cell receptor beta chains were sequenced from one sample in a study of shared clonotypes between healthy human individuals. TCRdb's table, derived via immunoSEQ multiplex PCR, lists solely in-frame clones and lacks some. The profile covers 2.3 million or so clones, with roughly 93% appearing a single time and around 0.4% taken by the ten largest. The sample taken for sequencing was naive CD4+ T cells from PBMCs. The subset was: CD45RA+ positively selected. All receptors come from a man aged 18 to 30 in good health. Some clones in this sample may be carry-over from other donors' samples.

The genes are TRBV5-5 and TRBJ2-2, with D perhaps TRBD2 (6 bases). The V and J ends lost 0 bases and 1 base respectively, with 10 bases between them. The CDR3 is 16 amino acids. CDR1 is SGHKS and CDR2 is YYEKEE in the germline V gene (reference sequence). For the CDR3, the DNA is TGTGCCAGCAGCTTGGCCGGGGGAGGGAACACCGGGGAGCTGTTTTTT. The encoded protein is CASSLAGGGNTGELFF. The full variable domain, rest sourced from reference TRBV5-5 and TRBJ2-2, is DAGVTQSPTHLIKTRGQQVTLRCSPISGHKSVSWYQQVLGQGPQFIFQYYEKEERGRGNFPDRFSARQFPNYSSELNVNALLLGDSALYLCASSLAGGGNTGELFFGEGSRLTVL.

This CDR3 is CASSVSGQGNTIYF. The CDR3 DNA reads as TGTGCCAGCAGCGTTTCAGGGCAAGGAAACACCATATATTTT. The J gene is TRBJ1-3, the V gene TRBV9; D might be TRBD1 (5 bases). Germline V lookup: CDR1 SGDLS, CDR2 YYNGEE. V was shortened by 2 bases and J by 4 bases, with 10 bases between the two germline ends. The CDR3 sequence is 14 residues long.

The chain recombines TRBV19 with TRBJ2-1; 7 bases are shared with TRBD2. CDR1 LNHDA and CDR2 SQIVND come from the germline V gene (reference sequence). The V segment lost 6 bases and the J segment 6 bases; nucleotides outside the gene matches: 5. The CDR3 covers 13 residues. CDR3 nucleotides: TGTGCCAGTAGGAGGGGAGGGTCCAATGAGCAGTTCTTC. Translation gives CASRRGGSNEQFF.

This chain connects TRBV27 to TRBJ2-3; no reliable D call. The CDR3 consists of 13 residues. V dropped 5 bases and J dropped 3 bases, with 9 bases sitting between them. Per the germline V gene, CDR1 is MNHEY and CDR2 is SMNVEV (reference sequence). CDR3 sequence: CASSTPLTDTQYF. The DNA of the CDR3 is TGTGCCAGCAGTACCCCGCTAACAGATACGCAGTATTTT.

Only one count was recorded for this clone. The sample holds other DNA sequences that translate to the same CDR3. The CDR3 DNA follows: TGTGCCAGCACAGGCTCTGGGGCCAACGTCCTGACTTTC. Protein: CASTGSGANVLTF. V is TRBV6-6 and J is TRBJ2-6; D is undetermined. The CDR3 has 13 amino acids. Trimming left V 7 bases short and J 0 bases short, with 4 bases between. The germline CDR1 and CDR2 sequences are MNHNY and SVGAGI (reference sequence).

The V gene is TRBV19, the J gene TRBJ1-2; 9 nucleotides align to TRBD1. The CDR3 loop spans 14 amino acids. The V segment lost 5 bases and the J segment 4 bases; nucleotides outside the gene matches: 5. CDR1 and CDR2 (germline): LNHDA, SQIVND (reference sequence). This CDR3 is CASSSDRGIYGYTF. For the CDR3, the DNA is TGTGCCAGTAGTTCGGACAGGGGTATCTATGGCTACACCTTC. The variable domain in full, with the rest retrieved from reference TRBV19 and TRBJ1-2, is DGGITQSPKYLFRKEGQNVTLSCEQNLNHDAMYWYRQDPGQGLRLIYYSQIVNDFQKGDIAEGYSVSREKKESFPLTVTSAQKNPTAFYLCASSSDRGIYGYTFGSGTRLTVV.

V is TRBV5-1 and J is TRBJ2-5; D unresolved. V was pared by 1 base and J by 4 bases, with 14 bases between. The germline CDR1 and CDR2 sequences are SGHRS and YFSETQ. The CDR3 is made up of 15 amino acids. CDR3 coding DNA: TGCGCCAGCAGCTTGCTCTACGCCGGGCGAGAGACCCAGTACTTC. Translation gives CASSLLYAGRETQYF.

This chain uses TRBV2 with TRBJ2-1; unclear D gene. With 6 bases removed from V and 3 bases from J, the gap between germline ends came to 12 bases. CDR1 is SNHLY, CDR2 FYNNEI, per germline. The CDR3 contains 14 residues. The CDR3 spells CASSPRRNYNEQFF. The CDR3, as DNA: TGTGCCAGCAGCCCCCGGCGGAACTACAATGAGCAGTTCTTC. The variable domain in full, with the rest retrieved from reference TRBV2 and TRBJ2-1, is EPEVTQTPSHQVTQMGQEVILRCVPISNHLYFYWYRQILGQKVEFLVSFYNNEISEKSEIFDDQFSVERPDGSNFTLKIRSTKLEDSAMYFCASSPRRNYNEQFFGPGTRLTVL.

The chain recombines TRBV5-1 with TRBJ2-2; 10 bases agree with TRBD2. V lost 7 bases and J lost 4; bases outside the gene matches: 16. CDR1 is SGHRS and CDR2 is YFSETQ in the germline V gene. The CDR3 spans 18 residues. The CDR3 protein is CASRSPNLAGVATGELFF. The CDR3 region has the DNA TGCGCCAGCCGCTCCCCCAATCTAGCGGGAGTGGCCACCGGGGAGCTGTTTTTT.

CDR3 DNA sequence: TGTGCCAGCAGTTTATGGTTTTTAGGAGCTTTCTTT. This codes for CASSLWFLGAFF. V and J are TRBV28 and TRBJ1-1; unclear D gene. Trimming cost V 0 bases and J 10 bases, with 9 bases left between them. The CDR3 is 12 residues long. Germline V CDR1 and CDR2: MDHEN, SYDVKM.

The chain has TRBV28 and TRBJ1-5; a possible D gene is TRBD1 (5 bases). Per the germline V gene, CDR1 is MDHEN and CDR2 is SYDVKM. V gave up 6 bases and J gave up 9 bases, with 24 bases separating them. CDR3 length: 16 residues. The CDR3 loop reads CASRGGFRSTMGPQHF. CDR3 bases: TGTGCCAGCAGGGGGGGGTTTCGAAGTACTATGGGGCCCCAGCATTTT. Full variable domain (outside the CDR3, taken from reference TRBV28 and TRBJ1-5): DVKVTQSSRYLVKRTGEKVFLECVQDMDHENMFWYRQDPGLGLRLIYFSYDVKMKEKGDIPEGYSVSREKKERFSLILESASTNQTSMYLCASRGGFRSTMGPQHFGDGTRLSIL.

The chain employs TRBV7-9 and TRBJ2-2; maybe TRBD2 (6 bases). Per the germline V gene, CDR1 is SEHNR and CDR2 is FQNEAQ (reference sequence). Trimming pared 2 bases from V and 4 bases from J, leaving 17 bases between. The CDR3 contains 17 residues. CDR3 DNA sequence: TGTGCCAGCAGCTTAATTAGTATGGGACTCAGCACCGGGGAGCTGTTTTTT. As protein: CASSLISMGLSTGELFF. The entire variable domain, with the rest obtained from reference TRBV7-9 and TRBJ2-2, is as follows: DTGVSQNPRHKITKRGQNVTFRCDPISEHNRLYWYRQTLGQGPEFLTYFQNEAQLEKSRLLSDRFSAERPKGSFSTLEIQRTEQGDSAMYLCASSLISMGLSTGELFFGEGSRLTVL.

The V and J genes are TRBV30 and TRBJ1-1, with 8 nucleotides matching TRBD1. The ends lost 4 bases at V and 3 bases at J; junction bases unmatched: 4. The CDR3 contains 13 residues. Germline values: CDR1 GTSNPN, CDR2 SVGIG (reference sequence). The CDR3 protein is CAWNAQGDTEAFF. Written as DNA, the CDR3 is TGTGCCTGGAACGCACAGGGGGACACTGAAGCTTTCTTT.

The gene calls are TRBV7-9 and TRBJ1-1; D may be TRBD1 (5 bases). The CDR3 runs 17 residues. The V end was cut by 1 base, the J end by 1 base, with 16 bases between. CDR1 is SEHNR, CDR2 FQNEAQ, per germline (reference sequence). CDR3 amino acids: CASSLDKGRVGNTEAFF. CDR3 nucleotide sequence: TGTGCCAGCAGCTTAGACAAGGGGCGGGTGGGGAACACTGAAGCTTTCTTT.

CDR3 protein: CASSFDLPQETQYF. As DNA, the CDR3 is TGTGCCAGCAGTTTCGATCTCCCCCAAGAGACCCAGTACTTC. The V and J genes are TRBV7-8 and TRBJ2-5; D gene uncertain. This CDR3 spans 14 amino acids. CDR1 SGHVS and CDR2 FQNEAQ come from the germline V gene. The V end lost 6 bases, the J end lost 1 base, and 12 bases lay between the germline ends.

The genes are TRBV4-2 and TRBJ2-6; 8 nucleotides agree with TRBD1. Germline lookup yields CDR1 LGHNA and CDR2 YNFKEQ. There are 16 residues in the CDR3. The ends lost 3 bases at V and 0 bases at J; junction bases unmatched: 1. CDR3: CASSHDRGSGANVLTF. The CDR3 bases are TGTGCCAGCAGCCACGACAGGGGCTCTGGGGCCAACGTCCTGACTTTC.

The V call is TRBV9, the J call TRBJ2-5; D unclear. The CDR3 consists of 14 residues. The ends were cut back, 3 bases at V and 5 bases at J, with 14 bases in the middle. Germline CDR1 and CDR2: SGDLS and YYNGEE. The CDR3 here is CASSALLNSETQYF. Here the CDR3 DNA reads TGTGCCAGCAGCGCACTATTAAATTCGGAGACCCAGTACTTC.

This clone came up a few times. The rearrangement uses TRBV18 and TRBJ2-2, with unresolved D. CDR1 KGHSH and CDR2 LQKENI come from the germline V gene. CDR3 length: 14 amino acids. The V and J ends lost 9 bases and 1 base respectively, with 12 bases between them. The DNA for the CDR3 is TGTGCCAGTTCCAGTGGGATGAACACCGGGGAGCTGTTTTTT. It specifies CASSSGMNTGELFF.

DNA of the CDR3: TGTGCCAGTAGTTCGCGGAGGGCTAGCGGGGGATCCTACAATGAGCAGTTCTTC. Protein sequence: CASSSRRASGGSYNEQFF. This chain connects TRBV19 to TRBJ2-1, with 10 nucleotides matching TRBD2. Trimming took 5 bases from V and 1 from J; bases not matched to a gene: 11. This CDR3 is built from 18 residues. The germline V gene has CDR1 LNHDA and CDR2 SQIVND (reference sequence).

Of note for this clone: Other DNA sequences in the same sample also yield this CDR3. The chain carries TRBV7-3 and TRBJ1-2, with D possibly being TRBD1 (5 bases). The CDR3 runs 13 residues. The V and J ends lost 2 bases and 5 bases respectively, with 9 bases between them. Germline lookup yields CDR1 SGHTA and CDR2 FQGTGA. The CDR3 is CASSLDSLYGYTF. As DNA, the CDR3 is TGTGCCAGCAGCTTAGACAGCCTGTATGGCTACACCTTC. The whole variable domain, remainder taken from reference TRBV7-3 and TRBJ1-2, is GAGVSQTPSNKVTEKGKYVELRCDPISGHTALYWYRQSLGQGPEFLIYFQGTGAADDSGLPNDRFFAVRPEGSVSTLKIQRTERGDSAVYLCASSLDSLYGYTFGSGTRLTVV.

For the CDR3, the DNA is TGCGCCAGCAGCCTGCTTAGGTTTTCTGAAGAGACCCAGTACTTC. It codes for CASSLLRFSEETQYF. This chain uses TRBV5-1 with TRBJ2-5; no clear D gene. Trimming left V 4 bases short and J 3 bases short, with 16 bases between. CDR3 length equals 15 residues. The V gene's germline CDR1 is SGHRS and CDR2 YFSETQ.

About this clone: Distinct nucleotide sequences in the sample also encode this CDR3. This sequence joins TRBV6-5 and TRBJ2-1; D is undetermined. V was clipped by 2 bases and J by 0 bases, with 5 bases between them. The CDR3 is 14 amino acids. Germline CDR1 is MNHEY and CDR2 is SVGAGI. In nucleotides, the CDR3 is TGTGCCAGCAGTTACAGAAGCTCCTACAATGAGCAGTTCTTC. It is translated as CASSYRSSYNEQFF.

This chain joins TRBV7-8 and TRBJ2-7; no clear D. The V end lost 1 base, the J end lost 7 bases, and 17 bases lay between the germline ends. The CDR3 totals 15 residues. Per the germline V gene, CDR1 is SGHVS and CDR2 is FQNEAQ. CDR3 in amino acids: CASSLERLDLREQYF. The CDR3 region has the DNA TGTGCCAGCAGCTTAGAACGGTTGGATTTACGAGAGCAGTACTTC.

This chain uses TRBV7-3 with TRBJ2-3, with D possibly called TRBD1 or TRBD2 (6 bases each). The length of the CDR3 is 14 residues. V lost 5 bases and J 8 bases, leaving 17 bases between the germline ends. Per the germline V gene, CDR1 is SGHTA and CDR2 is FQGTGA. CDR3 coding DNA: TGTGCCAGCAGCCTATACAGGGAGGAGGCTACGCAGTATTTT. Amino acid sequence: CASSLYREEATQYF.

This clone occurred once. This rearrangement joins TRBV10-3 to TRBJ2-7; possibly TRBD1 or TRBD2 for D (5 bases each). Trimming left V 6 bases short and J 5 bases short, with 14 bases between. Germline lookup yields CDR1 ENHRY and CDR2 SYGVKD. This CDR3 is built from 13 residues. CDR3 region: CAIRGMGVDEQYF. The CDR3 bases are TGTGCCATCAGGGGGATGGGGGTCGACGAGCAGTACTTC.